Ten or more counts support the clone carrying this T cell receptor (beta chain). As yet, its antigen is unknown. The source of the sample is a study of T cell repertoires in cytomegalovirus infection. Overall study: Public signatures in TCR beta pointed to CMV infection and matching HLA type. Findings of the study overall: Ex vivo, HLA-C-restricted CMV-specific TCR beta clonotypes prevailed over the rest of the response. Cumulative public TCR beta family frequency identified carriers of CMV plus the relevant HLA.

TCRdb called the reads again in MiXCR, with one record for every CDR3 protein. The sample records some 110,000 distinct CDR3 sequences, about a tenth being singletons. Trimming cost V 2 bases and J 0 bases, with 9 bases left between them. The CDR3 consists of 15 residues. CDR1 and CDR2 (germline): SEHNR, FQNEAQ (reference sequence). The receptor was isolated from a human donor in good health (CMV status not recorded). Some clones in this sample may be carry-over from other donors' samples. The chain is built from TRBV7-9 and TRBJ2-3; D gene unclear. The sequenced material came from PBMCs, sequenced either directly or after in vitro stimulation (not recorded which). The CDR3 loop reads CASSLRGPSTDTQYF. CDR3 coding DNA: TGTGCCAGCAGCTTAAGAGGACCTAGCACAGATACGCAGTATTTT.